This T cell receptor beta chain was identified during a study of blood T cell repertoires in COVID-19. As processed by the authors: Nucleated cell counts were estimated from reference gene primer amplification. Sequencing was performed with immunoSEQ multiplex PCR; in TCRdb, only in-frame clones are kept and a portion is missing. V and J calls plus clone size are reproduced from that table; the DNA served to infer D and trimming. Found here are a few hundred thousand clones, 75% to 90% of them singletons; the top ten hold around 1.1%. CDR1 is LGHNT and CDR2 is FRNRAP in the germline V gene. The V gene lost 0 bases and the J gene lost 3 bases, with 29 bases spanning the gap. This CDR3 spans 21 amino acids.

This chain joins TRBV12-5 and TRBJ1-1, with D perhaps TRBD1 (6 bases). The receptor was derived from a man aged 25-45 years who had recovered from COVID-19. Sequencing was performed on PBMCs or T cells enriched from blood (not recorded which). This CDR3 is CASGLVHKDSPGQTLDTEAFF. DNA for the CDR3: TGTGCTAGTGGTTTGGTACACAAAGATTCACCGGGACAAACTTTAGACACTGAAGCTTTCTTT.